The entry that follows covers one T cell receptor (beta chain) sequence. These data originate in a study of CD8 T cells in Susac syndrome. RNA totalling about 0.5 to 1 ug underwent reverse transcription with random hexamers. MiXCR, applied by TCRdb to the immunoSEQ multiplex PCR reads, yields one record per CDR3 protein. Among some 160,000 distinct CDR3 sequences listed, 95% were seen once. Treatment-naive patients with stable or active relapsing-remitting disease were the multiple sclerosis controls. The CDR3 has 14 residues. V was trimmed by 5 bases and J by 5 bases, leaving 16 bases between them. Germline lookup yields CDR1 SQVTM and CDR2 ANQGSEA.

The chain joins TRBV29-1 to TRBJ2-1; D is unresolved. The origin of this receptor is a human donor with multiple sclerosis. The specimen sequenced was CD8+ T cells from PBMCs. CDR3 residues: CSVRAVSLDNEQFF. Here the CDR3 DNA reads TGCAGCGTTCGAGCTGTGAGCTTGGACAATGAGCAGTTCTTC.